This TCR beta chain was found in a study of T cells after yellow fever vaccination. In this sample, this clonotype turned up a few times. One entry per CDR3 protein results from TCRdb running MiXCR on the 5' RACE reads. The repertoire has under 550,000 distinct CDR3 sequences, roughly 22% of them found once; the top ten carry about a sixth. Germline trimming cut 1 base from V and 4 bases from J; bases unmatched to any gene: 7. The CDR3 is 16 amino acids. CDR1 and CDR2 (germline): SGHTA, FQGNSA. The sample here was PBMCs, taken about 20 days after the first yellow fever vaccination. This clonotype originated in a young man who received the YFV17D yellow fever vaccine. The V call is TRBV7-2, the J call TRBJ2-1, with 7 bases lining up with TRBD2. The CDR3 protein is CASSLGRGGRYNEQFF. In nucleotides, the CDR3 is TGTGCCAGCAGCTTAGGGCGCGGGGGAAGATACAATGAGCAGTTCTTC.